This T cell receptor beta chain was captured in a study of T cell responses to AZD1222 COVID-19 vaccine. The V end lost 7 bases, the J end lost 2 bases, and 15 bases lay between the germline ends. Germline V gives CDR1 MNHEY, CDR2 SVGAGI. The CDR3 totals 15 residues. To note about this clone: Its antigen is not known.

Clones were read by immunoSEQ multiplex PCR, and TCRdb kept only the in-frame ones, dropping some. Among 150,000 or so clones listed, around 89% were seen once. Study-wide findings and caveats: Once two AZD1222 doses were given, Spike-specific TCR breadth and depth went up. It was only 6 or 7 AZD1222 recipients who were seropositive at baseline.

This sequence joins TRBV6-5 and TRBJ2-1; no clear D gene. The sequencing used peripheral blood, collected on day 0 of AZD1222 vaccination. The sequence derives from an adult in good health. Here the CDR3 reads CASTLTNAAYNEQFF. The CDR3, as DNA: TGTGCCAGCACCTTAACAAATGCCGCCTACAATGAGCAGTTCTTC.